This T cell receptor beta chain was recorded in a study of T cells in Graves' hyperthyroidism and ophthalmopathy. Study outcomes and limitations: Ophthalmopathy and stable hyperthyroidism were told apart by a 13 V-J model.

A lack of ophthalmopathy progression within 18 months defined stable Graves' hyperthyroidism. Each patient was aged 18 to 65 and had newly diagnosed hyperthyroidism of under 2 months' duration. At least ten counts were recorded for this clonotype. The antigen is undetermined. Using RNA transcripts as the source, TCR beta CDR3 regions were amplified. The TCR CDR3 was amplified in a first-round RT-PCR using the HTBI primer set. TCRdb reprocessed the multiplex PCR reads with MiXCR, giving one entry per CDR3 protein. The sample has 600,000 or so distinct CDR3 sequences; around 15% are singletons. The sample taken for sequencing was blood. The receptor's source is a woman in her 30s with Graves' hyperthyroidism.

The chain's CDR3 is CATSAFLSASGQFF. The CDR3 region has the DNA TGTGCCACCAGTGCATTCCTCTCGGCAAGCGGGCAGTTCTTC. The V gene is TRBV24-1, the J gene TRBJ2-1, with D perhaps TRBD2 (5 bases). The germline V and J ends were trimmed by 5 bases and 12 bases, with 19 bases remaining between them. The CDR3 has 14 amino acids. The V gene's germline CDR1 is KGHDR and CDR2 SFDVKD.